This is a list of T cell receptor beta chains from one sample in a study of cytomegalovirus exposure and HLA in healthy donors. Sequencing used immunoSEQ multiplex PCR; TCRdb keeps in-frame clones, though not all of them. The listing contains tens of thousands of clones. Source material: PBMCs. These TCRs come from a female donor in good health and CMV-seronegative. Each CDR3 is given with its conserved first and last residue. The D gene is left open where the match is weak.

TRBV18	NA	TRBJ1-1	CASSLSGHLNTEAFF	TGTGCCAGCTCACTGTCAGGGCACCTGAACACTGAAGCTTTCTTT
TRBV29-1	TRBD1	TRBJ2-7	CSVGGQGQGGVEQYF	TGCAGCGTGGGGGGACAGGGACAGGGTGGGGTCGAGCAGTACTTC
TRBV6-5	NA	TRBJ1-1	CASSSRTEAFF	TGTGCCAGCAGCTCCCGGACTGAAGCTTTCTTT
TRBV30	TRBD1	TRBJ1-1	CAWGDRGNTEDFF	TGTGCCTGGGGGGACAGGGGGAACACTGAAGATTTCTTT
TRBV5-1	NA	TRBJ1-4	CASSLVAGEGEKLFF	TGCGCCAGCAGCTTGGTGGCAGGGGAGGGGGAAAAACTGTTTTTT
TRBV6-5	NA	TRBJ1-2	CASSQGNYGYTF	TGTGCCAGCAGTCAGGGTAACTATGGCTACACCTTC
TRBV7-6	TRBD1	TRBJ2-1	CASSAGTGDYNEQFF	TGTGCCAGCAGCGCGGGGACAGGGGATTACAATGAGCAGTTCTTC
TRBV11-3	NA	TRBJ1-1	CASSLRSPGVTEAFF	TGTGCCAGCAGCTTAAGGTCGCCAGGGGTCACTGAAGCTTTCTTT
TRBV27	TRBD1	TRBJ1-6	CASSPGQPNSPLHF	TGTGCCAGCAGCCCGGGACAGCCAAATTCACCCCTCCACTTT
TRBV6-5	TRBD1	TRBJ2-1	CASTEGGQGNNEQFF	TGTGCCAGCACCGAGGGCGGACAGGGGAACAATGAGCAGTTCTTC
TRBV4-3	TRBD2	TRBJ2-7	CASSPLAGESYEQYF	TGCGCCAGCAGCCCCTTAGCGGGGGAATCCTACGAGCAGTACTTC
TRBV6-5	NA	TRBJ2-7	CASSTDLTGPYEQYF	TGTGCCAGCAGTACCGACCTGACAGGTCCCTACGAGCAGTACTTC
TRBV5-1	NA	TRBJ2-1	CASKTGLGDEQFF	TGCGCCAGCAAGACTGGCCTAGGCGATGAGCAGTTCTTC
TRBV25-1	TRBD1	TRBJ2-2	CASSGQGRAGELFF	TGTGCCAGCAGCGGACAGGGAAGGGCCGGGGAGCTGTTTTTT
TRBV5-3	TRBD1	TRBJ2-7	CARWDREIYEQYF	TGTGCCAGATGGGACAGGGAAATCTACGAGCAGTACTTC
TRBV27	NA	TRBJ1-5	CASSAGVSNQPQHF	TGTGCCAGCAGCGCAGGGGTAAGCAATCAGCCCCAGCATTTT
TRBV4-1	NA	TRBJ1-2	CASSPVHLANYGYTF	TGCGCCAGCAGCCCAGTACATCTCGCTAACTATGGCTACACCTTC
TRBV9	TRBD2	TRBJ2-7	CASSFGTSGEEQYF	TGTGCCAGCAGCTTCGGGACTAGCGGAGAGGAGCAGTACTTC
TRBV13	TRBD2	TRBJ2-7	CASSLGLAGRTYEQYF	TGTGCCAGCAGCTTAGGACTAGCGGGGCGAACCTACGAGCAGTACTTC
TRBV9	TRBD2	TRBJ2-5	CASSALAGGYQETQYF	TGTGCCAGCAGCGCGCTAGCGGGGGGGTACCAAGAGACCCAGTACTTC
TRBV5-1	NA	TRBJ2-2	CASSWTTGANTGELFF	TGCGCCAGCAGCTGGACGACGGGGGCGAACACCGGGGAGCTGTTTTTT
TRBV29-1	NA	TRBJ1-3	CSVLIGNTIYF	TGCAGCGTCCTAATTGGAAACACCATATATTTT
TRBV6-5	NA	TRBJ2-1	CASRRAETSDNEQFF	TGTGCCAGCAGACGTGCGGAAACATCCGACAATGAGCAGTTCTTC